What follows are 4 T cell receptor beta chains derived from one specimen sequenced in a study of Ad26.COV2.S vaccination and SARS-CoV-2 variants. Produced via immunoSEQ multiplex PCR; TCRdb's table is partial and in-frame only. This table holds about 460,000 clones, nearly 90% found once. Treatment meaning: some 20 received Ad26.COV2.S at low or high dose, single or two shots; roughly five received placebo; per-sample allocation not given. Sampling took place 63 days after the first vaccine or placebo injection. This specimen consisted of peripheral blood, obtained in a trial of Ad26.COV2.S vaccine versus placebo. The origin of the receptors is a person between 18 and 65 years old who received the Ad26.COV2.S COVID-19 vaccine or a placebo.

J is TRBJ2-2 and V is TRBV7-2, with 8 bases matching TRBD2. CDR1 and CDR2 from the germline V gene are SGHTA and FQGNSA. The V gene end was trimmed by 5 bases and the J gene end by 0 bases; junction bases not matched to a gene: 8. This CDR3 region has 17 residues. This CDR3 reads CASSRTPGLANTGELFF. DNA of the CDR3: TGTGCCAGCAGCAGGACTCCGGGACTAGCGAACACCGGGGAGCTGTTTTTT.

This chain links TRBV28 with TRBJ2-3, with a weak D call TRBD2 (6 bases). This CDR3 has 12 residues. Germline loops: CDR1 MDHEN, CDR2 SYDVKM. V was shortened by 11 bases and J by 0 bases, with 9 bases between the two germline ends. In DNA, the CDR3 is TGTGCCTCCCGGGGGAGCACAGATACGCAGTATTTT. Encoded protein: CASRGSTDTQYF.

This clone is a singleton in its sample. The J gene is TRBJ1-4, the V gene TRBV9, with D uncertain. The ends were cut back, 0 bases at V and 0 bases at J, with 9 bases in the middle. The CDR3 sequence is 16 residues long. Germline CDR1 is SGDLS and CDR2 is YYNGEE. The chain's CDR3 is CASSVAGRATNEKLFF. The CDR3 coding sequence is TGTGCCAGCAGCGTAGCTGGCCGAGCAACTAATGAAAAACTGTTTTTT.

The chain joins TRBV10-1 to TRBJ2-2; no firm D call. CDR3 size: 15 residues. Trimming shortened V by 0 bases and J by 0 bases, and 5 bases separated the two germline ends. Germline CDR1 WNHNN, CDR2 SYGVQD (reference sequence). The CDR3 protein is CASSESTANTGELFF. In DNA, the CDR3 is TGCGCCAGCAGTGAGTCCACAGCGAACACCGGGGAGCTGTTTTTT.